This T cell receptor beta chain was sequenced for a study of blood T cells in healthy people across ages. Trimming cost V 3 bases and J 2 bases, with 14 bases left between them. This CDR3 contains 15 residues. General study points: Both higher diversity and more naive CD4+ cells marked long-lived donors when set against aged donors.

Points on this clonotype: Antigen specificity is unknown.

Per-sample yields of isolated PBMCs were at least 6 million. Total RNA was extracted at no less than 6 micrograms per sample. A second PCR of 7 to 11 cycles used a sample-barcoded 5' primer and a J-beta primer mix. Researchers report that a template-switch adaptor with 12 random nucleotides tagged each cDNA molecule. TCRdb reprocessed the 5' RACE reads via MiXCR and lists one record per CDR3 protein. The table includes some 880,000 distinct CDR3 sequences, approximately 35% detected once. J is TRBJ2-7 and V is TRBV12-3 or TRBV12-4; perhaps TRBD1 as D (6 bases). The source of this sequence is a man between 18 and 29 years old in good health. The sample consisted of blood. The CDR3 DNA reads as TGTGCCAGCAGTTTCCAAGGGGGTCCTACCTACGAGCAGTACTTC. As protein: CASSFQGGPTYEQYF.